This T cell receptor beta chain was identified in a study of T cell responses to AZD1222 COVID-19 vaccine. Study-level findings and limits: Donor demographics were predominantly white British with a female majority; clonal diversity may be underestimated. Targets within unmutated variant regions were reportedly found for nearly half of spike-specific TCRs.

Assay: immunoSEQ multiplex PCR; the TCRdb copy retains only in-frame clones and omits some. The sample holds some 100,000 clones, roughly 84% seen once. A note on this clone: As yet, its antigen is unknown.

The source was peripheral blood, collected on day 0 of AZD1222 vaccination. The source is an adult in good health.

The CDR3 here is CASSLSQGAYEQYF. In nucleotides, the CDR3 is TGTGCCAGCAGCTTATCACAGGGGGCCTACGAGCAGTACTTC. V gene TRBV7-9 combines with J gene TRBJ2-7, with 8 bases identical to TRBD1. The junction had 2 bases not matched to a gene; V was cut back by 2 bases and J by 2 bases. This CDR3 has 14 amino acids. Germline CDR1 is SEHNR and CDR2 is FQNEAQ (reference sequence).